This is a list of T cell receptor beta chains from one sample in a study of long-term antiretroviral therapy in people with HIV. Using immunoSEQ multiplex PCR, the repertoire was profiled, and TCRdb retains in-frame clones only, with some absent. The sample has tens of thousands of clones, around 97% seen once; the top ten hold less than 3%. The sample consisted of unsorted PBMCs, taken 6.9 years after starting antiretroviral therapy. The receptors stem from a man between 25 and 39 years old with HIV. CDR3s include the opening cysteine and the closing phenylalanine or tryptophan. The order of the fields is CDR3 length, J gene, D gene, clone size, V gene, CDR3 protein, CDR3 DNA. The D gene is left open where the match is weak. Not every row has a clone size; where given, it reads once, few, many or a size class.

13 | TRBJ1-1 | . | . | TRBV9 | CASSVGVWTEAFF | TGTGCCAGCAGCGTAGGGGTTTGGACTGAAGCTTTCTTT
16 | TRBJ2-2 | TRBD1 | once | TRBV18 | CASSQGTGANTGELFF | TGTGCCAGCTCACAAGGGACAGGAGCGAACACCGGGGAGCTGTTTTTT
14 | TRBJ2-5 | TRBD2 | . | TRBV5-6 | CASRLAGVGETQYF | TGTGCCAGCAGGCTAGCGGGAGTAGGAGAGACCCAGTACTTC
14 | TRBJ2-2 | . | . | TRBV6-6 | CASSPTSSPGELFF | TGTGCCAGCAGTCCCACTAGCAGCCCCGGGGAGCTGTTTTTT
14 | TRBJ2-7 | TRBD2 | . | TRBV4-3 | CASSPSSGNYEQYF | TGCGCCAGCAGCCCCTCAAGCGGGAACTACGAGCAGTACTTC
13 | TRBJ2-6 | . | . | TRBV9 | CASSVLGANVLTF | TGTGCCAGCAGCGTACTCGGGGCCAACGTCCTGACTTTC
17 | TRBJ2-2 | . | . | TRBV7-2 | CASSPFGRSNPTGELFF | TGTGCCAGCAGCCCCTTTGGGCGGTCAAATCCCACCGGGGAGCTGTTTTTT
15 | TRBJ2-7 | . | . | TRBV4-1 | CASSPLGVDSYEQYF | TGCGCCAGCAGCCCCCTCGGTGTGGACTCCTACGAGCAGTACTTC
16 | TRBJ1-2 | . | . | TRBV5-4 | CASSSSRAGGGGGYTF | TGTGCCAGCAGCTCGAGCAGGGCAGGAGGGGGGGGTGGCTACACCTTC
14 | TRBJ2-3 | TRBD2 | . | TRBV9 | CSAHTSGDEDTQYF | TGTTCCGCCCATACTAGCGGGGATGAGGATACGCAGTATTTT
20 | TRBJ1-5 | . | once | TRBV5-1 | CASSLAGRGRPKGLPQPQHF | TGCGCCAGCAGCTTGGCCGGAAGGGGCCGACCGAAGGGTTTACCACAGCCCCAGCATTTT
13 | TRBJ1-5 | . | . | TRBV7-8 | CASTSEYNQPQHF | TGTGCCAGCACCTCAGAGTACAATCAGCCCCAGCATTTT
16 | TRBJ2-1 | TRBD2 | once | TRBV7-8 | CASRYSSLAGYNEQFF | TGTGCCAGCAGATACTCATCCCTAGCGGGGTACAATGAGCAGTTCTTC
15 | TRBJ2-2 | TRBD1 | . | TRBV5-6 | CASSYPTGSPGELFF | TGTGCCAGCAGTTACCCGACAGGGTCCCCCGGGGAGCTGTTTTTT
12 | TRBJ2-3 | . | . | TRBV10-3 | CAIGGVADTQYF | TGTGCCATCGGAGGGGTGGCAGATACGCAGTATTTT
14 | TRBJ2-7 | . | . | TRBV7-3 | CASSDDFGASEQYF | TGTGCCAGCAGCGACGACTTTGGGGCAAGCGAGCAGTACTTC
13 | TRBJ1-5 | . | . | TRBV6-1 | CASIERINQPQHF | TGTGCCAGCATTGAACGGATCAATCAGCCCCAGCATTTT
14 | TRBJ2-7 | . | . | TRBV19 | CASSIPTVPYEQYF | TGTGCCAGTAGTATCCCAACAGTACCCTACGAGCAGTACTTC
18 | TRBJ2-1 | TRBD2 | . | TRBV5-6 | CASSPPTQLAGVANEQFF | TGTGCCAGCAGCCCTCCAACTCAACTAGCGGGAGTCGCGAATGAGCAGTTCTTC
15 | TRBJ1-3 | . | . | TRBV4-3 | CASSQESISGNTIYF | TGCGCCAGCAGCCAAGAATCGATCTCTGGAAACACCATATATTTT
14 | TRBJ1-1 | TRBD1 | . | TRBV7-2 | CASSSPGQGPEAFF | TGTGCCAGCAGCTCTCCGGGACAGGGTCCTGAAGCTTTCTTT
14 | TRBJ2-7 | . | . | TRBV7-2 | CASSLAGGSYEQYF | TGTGCCAGCAGCTTAGCCGGAGGCTCCTACGAGCAGTACTTC
15 | TRBJ2-3 | TRBD1 | . | TRBV27 | CASRSTGVGTDTQYF | TGTGCCAGCAGATCTACAGGGGTGGGCACGGATACGCAGTATTTT
15 | TRBJ1-5 | . | . | TRBV4-1 | CASSQAIHSNQPQHF | TGCGCCAGCAGCCAAGCAATCCATAGCAATCAGCCCCAGCATTTT
14 | TRBJ1-3 | . | . | TRBV11-2 | CASTTNLSGNTIYF | TGTGCCAGCACCACAAATCTCTCTGGAAACACCATATATTTT
14 | TRBJ1-5 | . | . | TRBV2 | CASNVDGSNQPQHF | TGTGCCAGCAATGTAGATGGGAGCAATCAGCCCCAGCATTTT
13 | TRBJ1-4 | . | . | TRBV7-2 | CASSLVGSEKLFF | TGTGCCAGCAGCTTAGTCGGCAGCGAAAAACTGTTTTTT
16 | TRBJ2-3 | TRBD2 | once | TRBV5-5 | CASSLSGTSRADTQYF | TGTGCCAGCAGCCTTTCCGGGACTAGCAGGGCAGATACGCAGTATTTT
15 | TRBJ2-7 | . | . | TRBV7-2 | CASSSSGPPSHEQYF | TGTGCCAGCAGCTCGTCCGGACCGCCATCCCACGAGCAGTACTTC
12 | TRBJ1-1 | . | . | TRBV19 | CACQSGNTEAFF | TGTGCCTGTCAATCAGGGAACACTGAAGCTTTCTTT
15 | TRBJ2-5 | TRBD1 | . | TRBV5-6 | CASSPHDRGEETQYF | TGTGCCAGCAGCCCCCACGACAGGGGTGAGGAGACCCAGTACTTC
16 | TRBJ2-1 | TRBD2 | . | TRBV7-3 | CASSLTLAGDISEQFF | TGTGCCAGCAGCTTAACGCTAGCGGGGGACATAAGCGAGCAGTTCTTC
16 | TRBJ2-3 | TRBD1 | . | TRBV19 | CASREGQGGFSDTQYF | TGTGCCAGTAGAGAGGGACAGGGAGGATTCTCAGATACGCAGTATTTT
15 | TRBJ1-5 | . | . | TRBV19 | CASSIRTYSNQPQHF | TGTGCCAGTAGTATACGGACTTATAGCAATCAGCCCCAGCATTTT
14 | TRBJ2-5 | TRBD2 | . | TRBV11-2 | CASSHLAGEETQYF | TGTGCCAGCAGCCACCTAGCGGGAGAAGAGACCCAGTACTTC
13 | TRBJ2-5 | . | once | TRBV6-1 | CASSSSYQETQYF | TGTGCCAGCTCTAGCTCTTACCAAGAGACCCAGTACTTC
18 | TRBJ2-3 | TRBD2 | . | TRBV13 | CASSEIGAGGRGTDTQYF | TGTGCCAGCAGCGAAATAGGGGCGGGGGGGCGTGGCACAGATACGCAGTATTTT
12 | TRBJ2-1 | . | once | TRBV7-9 | CASSPGAHEQFF | TGTGCCAGCAGCCCGGGGGCCCATGAGCAGTTCTTC
14 | TRBJ1-5 | . | . | TRBV4-1 | CASSQSGLNQPQHF | TGCGCCAGCAGCCAATCGGGCCTCAATCAGCCCCAGCATTTT
18 | TRBJ2-2 | . | . | TRBV7-9 | CASSLLPPGFEGTGELFF | TGTGCCAGCAGCTTACTTCCCCCGGGGTTCGAGGGCACCGGGGAGCTGTTTTTT
12 | TRBJ2-5 | TRBD2 | . | TRBV29-1 | CSVAGGIGGQYF | TGCAGCGTTGCCGGGGGGATTGGTGGCCAGTACTTC
16 | TRBJ1-4 | . | . | TRBV7-2 | CASSFGALRGNEKLFF | TGTGCCAGCAGCTTCGGGGCCCTTAGAGGGAATGAAAAACTGTTTTTT
15 | TRBJ2-5 | TRBD2 | once | TRBV7-2 | CASSPRTSRQETQYF | TGTGCCAGCAGCCCTCGGACTAGCCGCCAAGAGACCCAGTACTTC
16 | TRBJ2-3 | TRBD2 | once | TRBV7-3 | CASSLWTSGLTDTQYF | TGTGCCAGCAGCCTCTGGACTAGCGGTCTCACAGATACGCAGTATTTT
16 | TRBJ1-1 | TRBD1 | . | TRBV7-8 | CASSAGTVMMNTEAFF | TGTGCCAGCAGCGCCGGGACAGTAATGATGAACACTGAAGCTTTCTTT
14 | TRBJ2-2 | TRBD2 | . | TRBV28 | CATGGIIGTGELFF | TGTGCCACGGGGGGTATAATAGGCACCGGGGAGCTGTTTTTT
14 | TRBJ1-1 | TRBD1 | . | TRBV12-5 | CASGMGQSNTEAFF | TGTGCTAGTGGTATGGGACAGAGTAACACTGAAGCTTTCTTT
14 | TRBJ1-1 | . | . | TRBV6-5 | CASRKDRSNTEAFF | TGTGCCAGCAGGAAAGACAGGTCGAACACTGAAGCTTTCTTT
11 | TRBJ2-2 | . | . | TRBV5-5 | CASSLNGELFF | TGTGCCAGCAGCTTGAACGGGGAGCTGTTTTTT
15 | TRBJ2-3 | . | . | TRBV4-2 | CASSQSSGVQDTQYF | TGTGCCAGCAGCCAATCGTCAGGGGTTCAAGATACGCAGTATTTT